This T cell receptor (beta chain) was observed in a study of cytomegalovirus exposure and HLA in healthy donors. Study-level points and caveats: After further analysis at a later stage, 16,951 TCR beta sequences were associated with HLA alleles at 0.05 false discovery rate. With further analysis later on, most CMV-associated TCR beta chains appeared HLA-restricted. The listing of 160 or so TCR beta chains classed them as cytomegalovirus-associated.

As concerns this clone: Its target is unknown.

Germline assignment: CDR1 SGHDN and CDR2 FVKESK. With V trimmed by 1 base and J by 8 bases, 6 bases remained unmatched. This CDR3 spans 14 amino acids. The PCR made use of 60 Vbeta and 13 Jbeta primers. Clones were sequenced by immunoSEQ multiplex PCR, and TCRdb holds only the in-frame ones, with some missing. The table records 150,000 or so clones, 70% to 80% of them present only once. The V and J genes are TRBV14 and TRBJ1-2, with 8 bases matching TRBD1. This sequence originates from a woman aged 35 to 49 in good health and CMV-seronegative. The source material was PBMCs. The CDR3 loop is CASSQARQGSGYTF. The CDR3 nucleotides are TGTGCCAGCAGCCAAGCCCGACAGGGGAGCGGCTACACCTTC. Looking up the rest from reference TRBV14 and TRBJ1-2 gives the full variable domain: EAGVTQFPSHSVIEKGQTVTLRCDPISGHDNLYWYRRVMGKEIKFLLHFVKESKQDESGMPNNRFLAERTGGTYSTLKVQPAELEDSGVYFCASSQARQGSGYTFGSGTRLTVV.